The TCR beta chain under discussion was sequenced for a study of cytomegalovirus exposure and HLA in healthy donors. Background on the study: Around 85 million unique TCRs from HLA-typed donors were held in an early data release.

PCR involved 60 Vbeta and 13 Jbeta primers. Assay used: immunoSEQ multiplex PCR; TCRdb lists only in-frame clones, some missing. The profile shows over 130,000 clones, 65% to 90% of them singletons. Comments on this clone: Its antigen is as yet unknown.

The CDR3 contains 15 residues. The germline V and J ends were trimmed by 1 base and 3 bases, with 13 bases remaining between them. CDR1 is SGHNT and CDR2 is YYREEE in the germline V gene (reference sequence). Notes on the study in general: A later analysis reportedly found fewer N-insertions in an Asian-associated ancestry cluster than the approximately 660-donor mean. Being productive about 90% or about 30% of the time was typical of most TCR beta V segments in an earlier analysis.

This TCR was sampled from a female donor in good health and CMV-seronegative. V usage is TRBV5-4 and J usage is TRBJ1-1, with TRBD1 as a possible D gene (6 bases). The material sequenced was PBMCs. CDR3 sequence reads: CASSLSGQSDTEAFF. The CDR3 DNA follows: TGTGCCAGCAGCTTGTCCGGACAGAGTGACACTGAAGCTTTCTTT.